This T cell receptor (beta chain) was recorded in a study of control samples from healthy donors and cancer patients. Using immunoSEQ multiplex PCR, the repertoire was profiled, and TCRdb retains in-frame clones only, with some absent. The sample consists of around 130,000 clones, 80% to 95% of them appearing once. The ends were cut back, 0 bases at V and 3 bases at J, with 6 bases in the middle. The CDR3 totals 13 residues. CDR1 is SGHRS, CDR2 YFSETQ, per germline. The chain carries TRBV5-1 and TRBJ1-2; D not certain. This TCR derives from a man between 18 and 29 years old in good health. The material sequenced was blood. The CDR3 nucleotides read TGCGCCAGCAGCTTGGTTACGGACTATGGCTACACCTTC. It translates to CASSLVTDYGYTF.